A single sample is the source of the 19 T cell receptor beta chains below, sequenced in a study of T-cell reconstitution after alpha-beta-depleted transplantation in children (dated by TCRdb to about 2016). The library was prepared using PCR. The reads were generated on an Illumina HiSeq 2500. To normalize quantification of the TCRbeta repertoire, the TCR libraries were built with molecular barcoding that relied on unique molecular identifiers. In TCRdb, the public reads were trimmed at Q25 with fastp and aligned with MiXCR, with productive beta chains retained. Every entry covers one CDR3 protein and lists the most common genes and DNA from its rows. The sample table contains over 70,000 distinct CDR3 sequences; only one count was recorded for 7% to 10% of them. The top ten clones comprise more than 6.5% of the sample. The sequenced sample was PBMCs from the stem cell graft donor, obtained from the stem cell graft. These TCRs come from a human donor who donated a stem cell graft to a child with congenital amegakaryocytic thrombocytopenia.

This clonotype was observed at least ten times. This chain connects TRBV12-3 or TRBV12-4 to TRBJ2-5; D gene unclear. V lost 6 bases and J 5 bases, leaving 10 bases between the germline ends. CDR3 length: 12 residues. This CDR3 reads CASSPAAETQYF. In DNA form, the CDR3 reads TGTGCCAGCAGCCCCGCTGCGGAGACCCAGTACTTC.

This clonotype showed up many times. The V call is TRBV14, the J call TRBJ2-2, with D perhaps matching TRBD1 (5 bases). The V end lost 8 bases, the J end lost 1 base, and 8 bases lay between the germline ends. Germline V gene data show CDR1 as SGHDN and CDR2 as FVKESK. The CDR3 length is 13 residues. The CDR3 DNA reads as TGTGCCAGCGGGGCGGTGAACACCGGGGAGCTGTTTTTT. The encoded protein is CASGAVNTGELFF.

This clonotype was detected ten times or more. The chain joins TRBV3-1 to TRBJ1-3; D gene ambiguous. V was shortened by 7 bases and J by 4 bases, with 14 bases between the two germline ends. The CDR3 is 14 residues long. Germline V CDR1 and CDR2: LGHDT, YNNKEL (reference sequence). CDR3: CASTSLPPGNTIYF. CDR3 sequence (DNA): TGTGCCAGCACCTCCCTTCCCCCCGGAAACACCATATATTTT.

This clonotype is judged medium-sized. The chain links TRBV9 to TRBJ1-4; D not certain. Trimming left V 3 bases short and J 2 bases short, with 5 bases between. This CDR3 region has 13 residues. The germline V gene encodes CDR1 SGDLS and CDR2 YYNGEE. CDR3 bases: TGTGCCAGCAGCGACGGGACTAATGAAAAACTGTTTTTT. Protein: CASSDGTNEKLFF.

This clonotype came up many times. The V call is TRBV29-1, the J call TRBJ2-5; 9 nucleotides align to TRBD2. Germline V gene sequence: CDR1 SQVTM, CDR2 ANQGSEA. Germline trimming cut 6 bases from V and 4 bases from J; bases unmatched to any gene: 6. The CDR3 is 13 amino acids. The CDR3 loop reads CSVDSGRGETQYF. CDR3 sequence (DNA): TGCAGCGTGGATAGCGGGAGAGGAGAGACCCAGTACTTC. The full variable domain, completed using reference TRBV29-1 and TRBJ2-5, is SAVISQKPSRDICQRGTSLTIQCQVDSQVTMMFWYRQQPGQSLTLIATANQGSEATYESGFVIDKFPISRPNLTFSTLTVSNMSPEDSSIYLCSVDSGRGETQYFGPGTRLLVL.

This clonotype showed up many times. This rearrangement joins TRBV3-1 to TRBJ2-2; the D gene is possibly TRBD2 (5 bases). The V end was cut by 5 bases, the J end by 5 bases, with 15 bases between. From germline, CDR1 is LGHDT and CDR2 YNNKEL (reference sequence). This CDR3 region has 15 residues. CDR3 amino acids: CASSFWERRTGELFF. CDR3 nucleotides: TGTGCCAGCAGCTTCTGGGAGCGTAGGACCGGGGAGCTGTTTTTT.

This clonotype was detected ten times or more. CDR3 sequence: CASSSNPGPNTGELFF. The CDR3, as DNA: TGCGCCAGCAGCTCGAATCCGGGTCCGAACACCGGGGAGCTGTTTTTT. The rearrangement uses TRBV5-1 and TRBJ2-2, with D uncertain. Germline loops: CDR1 SGHRS, CDR2 YFSETQ. V was shortened by 3 bases and J by 0 bases, with 12 bases between the two germline ends. The CDR3 totals 16 residues.

The chain carries TRBV30 and TRBJ2-1; TRBD2 aligns across 9 bases. The length of the CDR3 is 15 residues. The V gene end was trimmed by 1 base and the J gene end by 8 bases; junction bases not matched to a gene: 9. Germline values: CDR1 GTSNPN, CDR2 SVGIG (reference sequence). CDR3 coding DNA: TGTGCCTGGAGTGGGCTAGCGGGGTTTATCGATGAGCAGTTCTTC. Its translation: CAWSGLAGFIDEQFF. The entire variable domain, with the rest obtained from reference TRBV30 and TRBJ2-1, is as follows: SQTIHQWPATLVQPVGSPLSLECTVEGTSNPNLYWYRQAAGRGLQLLFYSVGIGQISSEVPQNLSASRPQDRQFILSSKKLLLSDSGFYLCAWSGLAGFIDEQFFGPGTRLTVL.

This clonotype has ten or more counts. This chain links TRBV5-1 with TRBJ2-2; 7 positions agree with TRBD1. This CDR3 has 16 residues. The V and J ends lost 4 bases and 2 bases, in that order; junction bases with no gene match: 8. Germline values: CDR1 SGHRS, CDR2 YFSETQ. The CDR3 loop reads CASSIRDSGNTGELFF. DNA of the CDR3: TGCGCCAGCAGCATCCGGGACAGTGGTAACACCGGGGAGCTGTTTTTT.

This clonotype was found many times. The chain uses TRBV12-3 or TRBV12-4 and TRBJ1-6; no reliable D call. The CDR3 is 13 residues long. Trimming stripped 3 bases from V and 14 bases from J, with 14 bases between. The chain's CDR3 is CASSFLGSLTLHF. In DNA, the CDR3 is TGTGCCAGCAGTTTTCTGGGCAGCCTGACCCTCCACTTT.

This clonotype is judged medium-sized. J is TRBJ2-3 and V is TRBV5-1; D unresolved. The CDR3 contains 14 residues. Germline values: CDR1 SGHRS, CDR2 YFSETQ. V lost 0 bases to trimming and J lost 3 bases, with 8 bases between them. The CDR3 region has the DNA TGCGCCAGCAGCTTGGGCGGAGAGACAGATACGCAGTATTTT. Amino acids: CASSLGGETDTQYF.

This clonotype has a handful of counts. The chain is built from TRBV5-1 and TRBJ2-2; the D call may be TRBD1 or TRBD2 (5 bases each). The CDR3 runs 14 residues. V was shortened by 2 bases and J by 4 bases, with 9 bases between the two germline ends. Germline values: CDR1 SGHRS, CDR2 YFSETQ. CDR3 sequence (DNA): TGCGCCAGCAGCTTCCGGGACGGCACCGGGGAGCTGTTTTTT. Protein product: CASSFRDGTGELFF.

This clonotype has ten or more counts. The rearrangement joins TRBV6-5 to TRBJ1-2; 8 bases map to TRBD1. V shed 6 bases, J shed 2 bases, and the junction held 8 bases outside the gene matches. There are 15 residues in the CDR3. Germline CDR1 MNHEY, CDR2 SVGAGI. This chain's CDR3 is CASSPQGGFNYGYTF. DNA for the CDR3: TGTGCCAGCAGCCCACAGGGGGGATTCAACTATGGCTACACCTTC.

This clonotype was found many times. The chain employs TRBV4-3 and TRBJ2-5, with 7 bases that match TRBD1. Unmatched junction bases numbered 7, after V lost 1 base and J lost 5 bases. The CDR3 is 15 residues long. The germline V gene has CDR1 LGHNA and CDR2 YSLEER. The CDR3 sequence: CASSQGQGSPETQYF. The CDR3 coding sequence is TGCGCCAGCAGCCAAGGACAGGGCTCCCCGGAGACCCAGTACTTC.

This clonotype appeared many times. This chain joins TRBV28 and TRBJ2-3, with TRBD2 matching over 8 bases. The CDR3 runs to 14 residues. The germline V gene encodes CDR1 MDHEN and CDR2 SYDVKM. Losses at the gene ends were 3 bases for V and 5 bases for J; bases not matched to a gene: 4. CDR3 nucleotide sequence: TGTGCCAGCAGTTTTAGCGGGAAGGGAGATACGCAGTATTTT. This translates into CASSFSGKGDTQYF.

This clonotype occurred many times. This chain connects TRBV20-1 to TRBJ2-1, with TRBD2 identical over 7 bases. V dropped 6 bases and J dropped 4; count of bases not matched to a gene: 18. This CDR3 spans 17 amino acids. CDR1 is DFQATT, CDR2 SNEGSKA, per germline (reference sequence). CDR3 region: CSAATPDLAEAYNEQFF. CDR3 bases: TGCAGTGCCGCGACACCCGATCTAGCGGAGGCTTACAATGAGCAGTTCTTC.

This clonotype came up a few times. A much more abundant neighbour one base away suggests this may be a read error. CDR3 in DNA: TGTGCCAGCTATAGGGCCCTAGGAGCCAAAAACAGTCAGTACTTC. Residues: CASYRALGAKNSQYF. V and J are TRBV2 and TRBJ2-4, with D unclear. Germline CDR1 and CDR2: SNHLY and FYNNEI. The length of the CDR3 is 15 residues.

This clonotype was counted at least ten times. The chain uses TRBV5-1 and TRBJ2-1; D might be TRBD1 (6 bases). Between the trimmed V and J ends, which lost 2 bases and 8 bases, there was a span of 11 bases. CDR1 and CDR2 from the germline V gene are SGHRS and YFSETQ. The CDR3 sequence is 13 residues long. CDR3 in amino acids: CASSFVRGDEQFF. In DNA, the CDR3 is TGCGCCAGCAGCTTTGTCAGGGGAGATGAGCAGTTCTTC.

This clonotype has ten or more counts. This chain links TRBV27 with TRBJ1-1; TRBD1 matches 7 bases. This CDR3 has 15 residues. The V segment lost 3 bases and the J segment 5 bases; nucleotides outside the gene matches: 9. Germline V CDR1 and CDR2: MNHEY, SMNVEV (reference sequence). DNA of the CDR3: TGTGCCAGCAGTTTGTCGACAGGGAAAGCGACTGAAGCTTTCTTT. Translation: CASSLSTGKATEAFF.